This is a list of T cell receptor beta chains from one sample in a study of beta chain features in type 1 diabetes. TCRdb's copy holds only in-frame clones and misses some; the assay was immunoSEQ multiplex PCR. The repertoire includes hundreds of thousands of clones, over 11% of them detected once, and around 0.04% sits in the top ten. The sequenced material came from naive CD4+ T cells from blood. Every receptor here comes from a man in his late teens or twenties with type 1 diabetes. The CDR3 runs from the conserved cysteine through the conserved F or W. A D gene is named only where the DNA matches it firmly. Clone size, where shown, is once, few, many, or a class for clones that have expanded.

CDR3 protein	CDR3 DNA	V gene	D gene	J gene	clone size
CASSLQGVAEAFF	TGTGCCAGCAGTTTACAGGGGGTTGCTGAAGCTTTCTTT	TRBV25-1	TRBD1	TRBJ1-1	NA
CASSAQGRPGELFF	TGTGCCAGCAGCGCTCAGGGGCGCCCCGGGGAGCTGTTTTTT	TRBV7-2	NA	TRBJ2-2	NA
CASITDGTGDQPQHF	TGTGCCAGCATTACCGACGGGACAGGGGATCAGCCCCAGCATTTT	TRBV6-6	TRBD1	TRBJ1-5	few
CASSLGQGAFYEQYF	TGTGCCAGCAGCTTGGGACAGGGGGCTTTCTACGAGCAGTACTTC	TRBV7-6	TRBD1	TRBJ2-7	NA
CASRRGANTGELFF	TGTGCCAGCAGGCGGGGGGCGAACACCGGGGAGCTGTTTTTT	TRBV13	TRBD2	TRBJ2-2	few
CASSWLAGGRETQYF	TGTGCCAGCAGTTGGTTAGCGGGGGGGCGAGAGACCCAGTACTTC	TRBV6-5	TRBD2	TRBJ2-5	NA
CASSQDWSNEQFF	TGCGCCAGCAGCCAAGATTGGAGCAATGAGCAGTTCTTC	TRBV4-1	NA	TRBJ2-1	few
CASSAQGPLHF	TGTGCCAGCAGTGCGCAGGGCCCCCTCCACTTT	TRBV25-1	NA	TRBJ1-6	few
CAWSVGTSGLTDTQYF	TGTGCCTGGAGTGTAGGGACTAGCGGGCTCACAGATACGCAGTATTTT	TRBV30	TRBD2	TRBJ2-3	NA
CASSLRDRGITGELFF	TGTGCCAGCAGTTTAAGAGACAGGGGGATCACCGGGGAGCTGTTTTTT	TRBV28	TRBD1	TRBJ2-2	NA
CASSQVTSGPSYEQYF	TGTGCCAGCAGCCAAGTCACTAGCGGACCTTCCTACGAGCAGTACTTC	TRBV4-2	TRBD2	TRBJ2-7	few
CASSVAPGPYEQYF	TGTGCCAGCAGCGTAGCCCCCGGCCCTTACGAGCAGTACTTC	TRBV9	NA	TRBJ2-7	once
CASSSSGPQETQYF	TGCGCCAGCAGCTCATCCGGACCTCAAGAGACCCAGTACTTC	TRBV5-1	NA	TRBJ2-5	few
CASSSRDAKGEKLFF	TGTGCCAGCAGCTCCCGGGACGCAAAGGGGGAAAAACTGTTTTTT	TRBV7-2	NA	TRBJ1-4	NA
CASSLAGSYEQYF	TGTGCCAGCAGCTTAGCGGGGTCCTACGAGCAGTACTTC	TRBV7-2	NA	TRBJ2-7	NA
CASSLDYSSGNTIYF	TGTGCCAGCAGCTTAGACTACAGCTCTGGAAACACCATATATTTT	TRBV7-2	NA	TRBJ1-3	NA
CASSKQTGGTNEKLFF	TGTGCCAGCAGCAAACAGACAGGGGGAACTAATGAAAAACTGTTTTTT	TRBV9	TRBD1	TRBJ1-4	NA
CASSQTGELFF	TGTGCCAGCAGTCAAACCGGGGAGCTGTTTTTT	TRBV6-5	NA	TRBJ2-2	NA
CASSEWVQDTQYF	TGTGCCAGCAGTGAGTGGGTTCAAGATACGCAGTATTTT	TRBV7-3	NA	TRBJ2-3	few
CASSPKGARGLFF	TGTGCCAGCAGCCCAAAGGGGGCGCGGGGTTTGTTTTTT	TRBV11-3	NA	TRBJ2-2	NA
CASSEFLTEAFF	TGTGCCAGCAGTGAATTTCTAACTGAAGCTTTCTTT	TRBV2	NA	TRBJ1-1	NA
CASTLEGDQPQHF	TGTGCCAGCACTCTGGAGGGAGATCAGCCCCAGCATTTT	TRBV6-1	NA	TRBJ1-5	NA
CASSFSGGAGTDTQYF	TGTGCCAGCAGCTTCAGCGGGGGGGCCGGCACAGATACGCAGTATTTT	TRBV7-2	TRBD2	TRBJ2-3	few
CSVSGLAGTIKFF	TGCAGCGTATCGGGACTAGCGGGGACCATCAAGTTCTTC	TRBV29-1	TRBD2	TRBJ2-1	NA
CASSQPRYWANRGGRLGEQYF	TGCGCCAGCAGCCAACCCCGATATTGGGCCAATCGTGGCGGGAGACTCGGCGAGCAGTACTTC	TRBV4-1	TRBD2	TRBJ2-7	NA
CASSLEGNSYNEQFF	TGCGCCAGCAGCTTGGAGGGAAACTCCTACAATGAGCAGTTCTTC	TRBV5-1	NA	TRBJ2-1	few
CASSQESMETQYF	TGTGCCAGCAGCCAAGAGAGTATGGAGACCCAGTACTTC	TRBV14	NA	TRBJ2-5	NA
CASSFISNSGQVNGYTF	TGTGCCAGCAGCTTCATTAGTAATTCGGGACAGGTGAACGGCTACACCTTC	TRBV5-4	TRBD1	TRBJ1-2	NA
CAWSLRGYGYTF	TGTGCCTGGAGTTTGAGGGGATATGGCTACACCTTC	TRBV30	NA	TRBJ1-2	NA
CASTLGPEVSYEQYF	TGTGCCAGCACCTTGGGCCCGGAGGTCTCCTACGAGCAGTACTTC	TRBV7-2	NA	TRBJ2-7	few
CASSMDRNTGELFF	TGTGCTAGCAGCATGGACAGGAACACCGGGGAGCTGTTTTTT	TRBV7-7	NA	TRBJ2-2	few
CSLRQVVADTQYF	TGCAGCCTCCGACAGGTGGTGGCAGATACGCAGTATTTT	TRBV29-1	NA	TRBJ2-3	NA
CSVEEADQFTGELFF	TGCAGCGTTGAAGAAGCGGATCAATTCACCGGGGAGCTGTTTTTT	TRBV29-1	NA	TRBJ2-2	NA
CASSQVPAYEELFF	TGCGCCAGCAGCCAAGTCCCCGCTTATGAGGAGCTGTTTTTT	TRBV4-3	NA	TRBJ2-2	NA
CASSYAAEAFF	TGCGCCAGCAGCTACGCAGCCGAAGCTTTCTTT	TRBV4-1	NA	TRBJ1-1	NA
CASRAADTQYF	TGTGCCAGCAGGGCAGCAGATACGCAGTATTTT	TRBV6-6	NA	TRBJ2-3	few
CASSSGQGANGYTF	TGTGCCAGCAGCTCTGGACAGGGGGCGAATGGCTACACCTTC	TRBV7-9	TRBD1	TRBJ1-2	few
CASSAGTAMHGETQYF	TGCGCCAGCAGCGCCGGGACGGCCATGCACGGAGAGACCCAGTACTTC	TRBV5-1	NA	TRBJ2-5	NA
CASSVGDEQYF	TGTGCCAGCAGTGTAGGGGACGAGCAGTACTTC	TRBV25-1	NA	TRBJ2-7	NA
CASSLDSPLREQYF	TGTGCCAGCAGCCTCGACAGCCCCCTACGAGAGCAGTACTTC	TRBV7-2	NA	TRBJ2-7	few
CASSLGLIRQETQYF	TGCGCCAGCAGTCTGGGTTTGATCCGACAAGAGACCCAGTACTTC	TRBV5-1	NA	TRBJ2-5	few
CASSLGGTSSYEQYF	TGTGCCAGCAGTCTAGGGGGGACTAGCTCGTACGAGCAGTACTTC	TRBV27	TRBD2	TRBJ2-7	NA
CASSRQSSYEQYF	TGTGCCAGTAGTAGACAGAGCTCCTACGAGCAGTACTTC	TRBV19	NA	TRBJ2-7	NA